These 14 T cell receptor beta chains were all obtained from the same sample, sequenced in a study of CD4+ T cells in melanoma. Profiled with immunoSEQ multiplex PCR; TCRdb holds only in-frame clones, not every one. The sample has about 110,000 clones; about nine tenths are singletons. Sequencing used peripheral blood. The receptors originated from a human donor with melanoma.

This chain connects TRBV29-1 to TRBJ1-1, with 11 positions matching TRBD1. Germline loops: CDR1 SQVTM, CDR2 ANQGSEA. Trimming cost V 6 bases and J 4 bases; bases outside gene matches: 1. This CDR3 contains 12 residues. The CDR3 here is CSVGTGGTEAFF. The CDR3 bases are TGCAGCGTGGGGACAGGGGGCACTGAAGCTTTCTTT.

The chain carries TRBV27 and TRBJ1-5, with a weak D call TRBD1 (5 bases). The CDR3 runs to 15 residues. The germline gives CDR1 MNHEY, CDR2 SMNVEV (reference sequence). Trimming removed 5 bases from V and 7 bases from J, with 18 bases in between. The CDR3 here is CASSEGLGDWQPQHF. Written as DNA, the CDR3 is TGTGCCAGCAGTGAGGGGCTAGGGGATTGGCAGCCCCAGCATTTT.

This clone came up once. This rearrangement joins TRBV28 to TRBJ2-5, with 14 bases fitting TRBD2. This CDR3 contains 18 residues. V lost 6 bases, J lost 5 bases, and 14 bases stayed unmatched. Germline V gene sequence: CDR1 MDHEN, CDR2 SYDVKM. The CDR3 here is CASRAWGLAGDKGETQYF. The CDR3 DNA reads TGTGCCAGCAGGGCCTGGGGACTAGCGGGGGATAAGGGGGAGACCCAGTACTTC.

The V gene is TRBV5-1, the J gene TRBJ2-1; TRBD1 agrees at 8 bases. This CDR3 is 16 amino acids long. Germline V CDR1 and CDR2: SGHRS, YFSETQ. V shed 5 bases, J shed 0 bases, and the junction held 7 bases outside the gene matches. CDR3 residues: CASRNLGTGSYNEQFF. The CDR3 nucleotides are TGCGCCAGCAGGAACCTCGGGACAGGCTCCTACAATGAGCAGTTCTTC.

The chain carries TRBV7-8 and TRBJ2-5, with 7 positions matching TRBD1. V was pared by 5 bases and J by 2 bases, with 11 bases of the junction left unmatched. The germline gives CDR1 SGHVS, CDR2 FQNEAQ. The CDR3 contains 16 residues. CDR3 in DNA: TGTGCCAGCAGCCTTAGACACAGGGGTACGCAAGAGACCCAGTACTTC. Protein: CASSLRHRGTQETQYF.

The V call is TRBV19, the J call TRBJ2-2; 13 bases align to TRBD2. The CDR3 has 19 amino acids. Trimming took 1 base from V and 3 from J; bases not matched to a gene: 8. Germline V gives CDR1 LNHDA, CDR2 SQIVND (reference sequence). The CDR3 spells CASSIVRPLAGGYTGELFF. The DNA of the CDR3 is TGTGCCAGTAGTATAGTCCGGCCACTAGCGGGAGGGTACACCGGGGAGCTGTTTTTT. The full variable domain, with the rest looked up from reference TRBV19 and TRBJ2-2, is DGGITQSPKYLFRKEGQNVTLSCEQNLNHDAMYWYRQDPGQGLRLIYYSQIVNDFQKGDIAEGYSVSREKKESFPLTVTSAQKNPTAFYLCASSIVRPLAGGYTGELFFGEGSRLTVL.

This chain joins TRBV2 and TRBJ1-1; no clear D. Between the trimmed V and J ends, which lost 7 bases and 4 bases, there was a span of 13 bases. The CDR3 extends over 13 amino acids. The V gene's germline CDR1 is SNHLY and CDR2 FYNNEI. CDR3 sequence: CASKAFPGTEAFF. The CDR3 DNA is TGTGCCAGCAAGGCGTTCCCGGGCACTGAAGCTTTCTTT.

The chain is built from TRBV28 and TRBJ2-1, with D maybe TRBD2 (6 bases). V was clipped by 5 bases and J by 3 bases, with 11 bases between them. CDR1 and CDR2 (germline): MDHEN, SYDVKM. This CDR3 comprises 14 residues. CDR3 DNA sequence: TGTGCCAGCAGTAATGCGGGACTCTACAATGAGCAGTTCTTC. Translation gives CASSNAGLYNEQFF.

The chain joins TRBV11-3 to TRBJ2-2, with 10 nucleotides matching TRBD1. The CDR3 has 18 amino acids. V gave up 1 base and J gave up 2 bases; unmatched junction bases: 7. Germline values: CDR1 SGHNT, CDR2 YENEEA. As DNA, the CDR3 is TGTGCCAGCAGCTTAGGGGGACAGGGGCTCTCCAACACCGGGGAGCTGTTTTTT. As protein: CASSLGGQGLSNTGELFF. Complete variable domain (other parts from reference TRBV11-3 and TRBJ2-2): EAGVVQSPRYKIIEKKQPVAFWCNPISGHNTLYWYLQNLGQGPELLIRYENEEAVDDSQLPKDRFSAERLKGVDSTLKIQPAELGDSAVYLCASSLGGQGLSNTGELFFGEGSRLTVL.

The V and J genes are TRBV27 and TRBJ2-3, with TRBD2 matching 7 bases. J was trimmed by 1 base and V by 1 base; bases with no gene match: 2. The CDR3 covers 15 residues. The germline CDR1 and CDR2 sequences are MNHEY and SMNVEV (reference sequence). The DNA for the CDR3 is TGTGCCAGCAGTTTATGGCGGGAGCGCACAGATACGCAGTATTTT. Translated: CASSLWRERTDTQYF.

The V and J genes are TRBV27 and TRBJ2-7; no definite D call. The CDR3 consists of 15 residues. Trimming removed 3 bases from V and 6 bases from J, with 18 bases in between. Per the germline V gene, CDR1 is MNHEY and CDR2 is SMNVEV (reference sequence). CDR3 nucleotide sequence: TGTGCCAGCAGTTTCTACCTCGGTCCGTCGGTCGAGCAGTACTTC. It specifies CASSFYLGPSVEQYF.

This chain connects TRBV7-3 to TRBJ2-2; TRBD1 might be the D (6 bases). Trimming pared 5 bases from V and 0 bases from J, leaving 10 bases between. Germline CDR1 is SGHTA and CDR2 is FQGTGA. The CDR3 has 15 amino acids. In DNA, the CDR3 is TGTGCCAGCAGCCGCGGACAGCCGAACACCGGGGAGCTGTTTTTT. It codes for CASSRGQPNTGELFF.

The rearrangement links TRBV7-9 to TRBJ1-5; 7 bases align to TRBD1. This CDR3 is built from 16 residues. The germline CDR1 and CDR2 sequences are SEHNR and FQNEAQ (reference sequence). Losses at the gene ends were 5 bases for V and 2 bases for J; bases not matched to a gene: 9. CDR3 loop: CASSKRTGEGNQPQHF. CDR3 nucleotide sequence: TGTGCCAGCAGCAAGCGGACAGGTGAGGGCAATCAGCCCCAGCATTTT. Filled out from reference TRBV7-9 and TRBJ1-5, the complete variable domain reads DTGVSQNPRHKITKRGQNVTFRCDPISEHNRLYWYRQTLGQGPEFLTYFQNEAQLEKSRLLSDRFSAERPKGSFSTLEIQRTEQGDSAMYLCASSKRTGEGNQPQHFGDGTRLSIL.

V usage is TRBV7-8 and J usage is TRBJ2-5, with 9 bases that match TRBD2. This CDR3 has 16 residues. V shed 1 base and J 9 bases; nucleotides not matched to a gene: 12. Germline V gene sequence: CDR1 SGHVS, CDR2 FQNEAQ. CDR3 coding DNA: TGTGCCAGCAGCTTAGGGGTGGGACTGCAGCGGGGGGCCCAGTACTTC. It encodes CASSLGVGLQRGAQYF.